One and the same sample provided the 27 T cell receptor beta chains below, sequenced in a study of Ad26.COV2.S vaccination and SARS-CoV-2 variants. TCRdb's table, derived via immunoSEQ multiplex PCR, lists solely in-frame clones and lacks some. The repertoire includes 240,000 or so clones, roughly 90% of them detected once, and about 11% sits in the top ten. As for treatment: roughly 20 received Ad26.COV2.S at low or high dose, single or two shots; about 5 received placebo; per-sample allocation not given. Sampling happened 63 days after the first vaccine or placebo injection. Here the sequenced sample was peripheral blood, taken in a trial of Ad26.COV2.S vaccine versus placebo. These receptors were taken from a person between 18 and 59 years old who received the Ad26.COV2.S COVID-19 vaccine or a placebo.

The chain joins TRBV2 to TRBJ2-2; D tentatively reads TRBD1 or TRBD2 (7 bases each). Trimming cost V 4 bases and J 4 bases, with 13 bases left between them. CDR3 length equals 15 residues. The germline gives CDR1 SNHLY, CDR2 FYNNEI. CDR3 region: CASSAVRGGTGELFF. The DNA for the CDR3 is TGTGCCAGCAGTGCGGTCAGGGGGGGCACCGGGGAGCTGTTTTTT.

The rearrangement links TRBV3-1 (or the pseudogene TRBV3-2) to TRBJ2-1, with D unclear. Germline loops: CDR1 LGHDT, CDR2 YNNKEL (reference sequence). The CDR3 length is 16 residues. Trimming took off 3 bases at V and 1 base at J, with 13 bases between the two ends. The CDR3 nucleotides read TGTGCCAGCAGCCAGGCGCCGGGCTCATCCTACAATGAGCAGTTCTTC. Its translation: CASSQAPGSSYNEQFF.

The rearrangement joins TRBV12-3 or TRBV12-4 to TRBJ1-1; D is uncertain. Trimming stripped 3 bases from V and 7 bases from J, with 9 bases between. This CDR3 comprises 12 residues. The CDR3 DNA reads as TGTGCCAGCAGTTTGTCCCGACTTGAAGCTTTCTTT. It yields the protein CASSLSRLEAFF.

The rearrangement joins TRBV6-5 to TRBJ2-1; D is undetermined. CDR3 length: 15 amino acids. Trimming took off 6 bases at V and 6 bases at J, with 18 bases between the two ends. CDR1 is MNHEY, CDR2 SVGAGI, per germline. CDR3 DNA sequence: TGTGCCAGCAGGCTTAGGACCGTGCGGAGCAATGAGCAGTTCTTC. This codes for CASRLRTVRSNEQFF.

The gene calls are TRBV15 and TRBJ2-2, with D perhaps matching TRBD1 or TRBD2 (6 bases each). The CDR3 is 13 residues long. Germline lookup yields CDR1 LNHNV and CDR2 YYDKDF (reference sequence). Trimming cost V 7 bases and J 7 bases, with 13 bases left between them. DNA for the CDR3: TGTGCCACCACCTTACAGGGAGGCGGGGAGCTGTTTTTT. Translating gives CATTLQGGGELFF.

The V call is TRBV6-2 or TRBV6-3, the J call TRBJ1-5; D call uncertain. Germline V gene data show CDR1 as MNHEY and CDR2 as SVGEGT. V lost 5 bases, J lost 3 bases, and 14 bases lay in between. The CDR3 consists of 15 residues. The DNA of the CDR3 is TGTGCCAGCAGTGACGGGGTACGGAACAATCAGCCCCAGCATTTT. Its protein is CASSDGVRNNQPQHF.

The rearrangement uses TRBV7-2 and TRBJ2-2, with D maybe TRBD1 (6 bases). This CDR3 is 14 amino acids long. The germline gives CDR1 SGHTA, CDR2 FQGNSA. Trimming shortened V by 3 bases and J by 6 bases, and 11 bases separated the two germline ends. The CDR3 region has the DNA TGTGCCAGCAGCTTTAAACAGGGCCCCGGGGAGCTGTTTTTT. Protein: CASSFKQGPGELFF. Full variable domain (missing parts from reference TRBV7-2 and TRBJ2-2): GAGVSQSPSNKVTEKGKDVELRCDPISGHTALYWYRQSLGQGLEFLIYFQGNSAPDKSGLPSDRFSAERTGGSVSTLTIQRTQQEDSAVYLCASSFKQGPGELFFGEGSRLTVL.

The chain combines TRBV27 with TRBJ2-7; perhaps TRBD2 as D (6 bases). The CDR3 is 15 amino acids. The germline V gene encodes CDR1 MNHEY and CDR2 SMNVEV (reference sequence). The V end was cut by 10 bases, the J end by 2 bases, with 21 bases between. CDR3 sequence reads: CANLEGISGTYEQYF. The CDR3, as DNA: TGTGCCAACTTGGAGGGAATTTCGGGAACCTACGAGCAGTACTTC.

The CDR3 spells CASSLANYGYTF. As DNA, the CDR3 is TGTGCCAGCAGTCTCGCTAACTATGGCTACACCTTC. The V and J genes are TRBV6-2 or TRBV6-3 and TRBJ1-2; unclear D gene. Per the germline V gene, CDR1 is MNHEY and CDR2 is SVGEGT. Trimming removed 5 bases from V and 0 bases from J, with 4 bases in between. This CDR3 region has 12 residues.

V gene TRBV5-4 combines with J gene TRBJ2-5, with 8 nucleotides matching TRBD1. Germline V lookup: CDR1 SGHNT, CDR2 YYREEE (reference sequence). V gave up 3 bases and J gave up 3 bases; unmatched junction bases: 4. This CDR3 has 14 residues. CDR3 sequence reads: CASSSQGAKETQYF. The DNA for the CDR3 is TGTGCCAGCAGCTCCCAGGGGGCGAAAGAGACCCAGTACTTC.

The V call is TRBV10-3, the J call TRBJ2-1; 10 nucleotides match TRBD1. The germline gives CDR1 ENHRY, CDR2 SYGVKD. This CDR3 spans 15 amino acids. Unmatched junction bases numbered 7, after V lost 4 bases and J lost 7 bases. CDR3 residues: CAISAGQGEWNEQFF. CDR3 bases: TGTGCCATCAGTGCTGGACAGGGGGAATGGAATGAGCAGTTCTTC.

The CDR3 DNA follows: TGTGCCACCAGCAGAGATTTAGGTGGGGCAACTAATGAAAAACTGTTTTTT. This encodes CATSRDLGGATNEKLFF. The V gene is TRBV15, the J gene TRBJ1-4; D gene unclear. Trimming stripped 0 bases from V and 0 bases from J, with 11 bases between. CDR3 size: 17 residues. CDR1 and CDR2 (germline): LNHNV, YYDKDF (reference sequence).

This chain uses TRBV24-1 with TRBJ2-3; 9 bases are shared with TRBD1. CDR1 is KGHDR and CDR2 is SFDVKD in the germline V gene. V gave up 4 bases and J gave up 4 bases; unmatched junction bases: 11. The CDR3 runs to 17 residues. The CDR3 DNA sequence: TGTGCCACCAGTGAAGCCCCGGGACAGGGAGGTCCAGATACGCAGTATTTT. It yields the protein CATSEAPGQGGPDTQYF.

The chain carries TRBV6-5 and TRBJ1-5, with D tentatively TRBD1 (5 bases). The CDR3 is 14 residues long. Germline values: CDR1 MNHEY, CDR2 SVGAGI. V was shortened by 6 bases and J by 3 bases, with 12 bases between the two germline ends. DNA for the CDR3: TGTGCCAGCAGCGTCACAGGATCCAATCAGCCCCAGCATTTT. Its translation is CASSVTGSNQPQHF.

The chain is built from TRBV2 and TRBJ2-4, with D perhaps assigned TRBD1 or TRBD2 (6 bases each). Germline lookup yields CDR1 SNHLY and CDR2 FYNNEI. Trimming removed 0 bases at V and 6 bases at J, with 12 bases between. The CDR3 is 15 amino acids. The CDR3 DNA reads as TGTGCCAGCAGTGAAGCGCAGGAGGGGGGAAACATTCAGTACTTC. This translates into CASSEAQEGGNIQYF.

DNA of the CDR3: TGTGCCAGCAGCCCCCGCCCGAGTGCCGAGCTGTATAGCAATCAGCCCCAGCATTTT. This sequence encodes CASSPRPSAELYSNQPQHF. The chain recombines TRBV5-8 with TRBJ1-5; D call uncertain. Trimming removed 4 bases from V and 0 bases from J, with 23 bases in between. The CDR3 contains 19 residues. Germline V CDR1 and CDR2: SGHTS, YDEGEE.

The chain has TRBV7-9 and TRBJ2-7, with 9 bases identical to TRBD1. CDR1 and CDR2 (germline): SEHNR, FQNEAQ (reference sequence). CDR3 size: 17 residues. The junction had 6 bases not matched to a gene; V was cut back by 0 bases and J by 0 bases. The CDR3 sequence: CASSLAPGQGNSYEQYF. CDR3 DNA sequence: TGTGCCAGCAGCTTAGCCCCTGGACAGGGGAACTCCTACGAGCAGTACTTC.

This clone has a single count. The chain is built from TRBV7-6 and TRBJ1-1; D remains unclear. Germline CDR1 is SGHVS and CDR2 is FNYEAQ. This CDR3 contains 12 residues. Trimming stripped 5 bases from V and 11 bases from J, with 15 bases between. The CDR3 region is CASSPNGGLAFF. The CDR3 DNA is TGTGCCAGCAGCCCTAATGGAGGTTTGGCTTTCTTT.

CDR3 nucleotide sequence: TGCGCCAGCAGCTCGACTGGATCGACTGGAAACACCATATATTTT. Translated: CASSSTGSTGNTIYF. The J gene is TRBJ1-3, the V gene TRBV5-1; D not certain. The CDR3 extends over 15 amino acids. Germline loops: CDR1 SGHRS, CDR2 YFSETQ. V lost 3 bases, J lost 2 bases, and 12 bases lay in between.

V usage is TRBV6-2 or TRBV6-3 and J usage is TRBJ2-5, with D possibly matching TRBD1 (6 bases). This CDR3 spans 17 amino acids. The V and J ends lost 3 bases and 4 bases respectively, with 21 bases between them. Germline assignment: CDR1 MNHEY and CDR2 SVGEGT. The CDR3 loop reads CASSYPQETGMGETQYF. Here the CDR3 DNA reads TGTGCCAGCAGTTATCCACAAGAAACAGGGATGGGAGAGACCCAGTACTTC.

This chain links TRBV28 with TRBJ1-5; D is possibly TRBD1 (5 bases). V was clipped by 2 bases and J by 15 bases, with 14 bases between them. The CDR3 has 12 amino acids. The germline V gene has CDR1 MDHEN and CDR2 SYDVKM. Written as DNA, the CDR3 is TGTGCCAGCAGTTTAATGGGGGGGAAAGGGCATTTT. Translation: CASSLMGGKGHF.

The chain combines TRBV6-6 with TRBJ2-2, with 7 nucleotides matching TRBD2. Germline loops: CDR1 MNHNY, CDR2 SVGAGI (reference sequence). The CDR3 is 15 amino acids. V lost 2 bases, J lost 2 bases, and 2 bases stayed unmatched. The CDR3 coding sequence is TGTGCCAGCAGTTACCGGGGGGACAACACCGGGGAGCTGTTTTTT. Translation: CASSYRGDNTGELFF.

In this sample, this clone turned up once. The chain links TRBV2 to TRBJ2-2, with a possible D match to TRBD1 (6 bases). Trimming pared 4 bases from V and 8 bases from J, leaving 14 bases between. CDR3 length: 14 amino acids. Looked up from germline, CDR1 is SNHLY and CDR2 is FYNNEI. The CDR3 coding sequence is TGTGCCAGCAGTGCCGGGACACGAAGTGGGGAGCTGTTTTTT. Translation: CASSAGTRSGELFF.

This chain uses TRBV7-8 with TRBJ2-7, with D perhaps assigned TRBD1 or TRBD2 (5 bases each). The CDR3 totals 16 residues. The V end lost 5 bases, the J end lost 0 bases, and 17 bases lay between the germline ends. Germline lookup yields CDR1 SGHVS and CDR2 FQNEAQ. CDR3 amino acids: CASSPPGRTISYEQYF. In DNA form, the CDR3 reads TGTGCCAGCAGCCCGCCGGGACGGACGATCTCCTACGAGCAGTACTTC.

The genes are TRBV7-8 and TRBJ2-3; a possible D gene is TRBD2 (5 bases). Germline values: CDR1 SGHVS, CDR2 FQNEAQ. The CDR3 has 15 amino acids. With 5 bases removed from V and 4 bases from J, the gap between germline ends came to 16 bases. CDR3 in amino acids: CASSPTEARADTQYF. The CDR3 bases are TGTGCCAGCAGCCCAACGGAGGCTAGGGCAGATACGCAGTATTTT.

The chain joins TRBV5-1 to TRBJ2-7; TRBD2 might be the D (5 bases). The V end lost 3 bases, the J end lost 2 bases, and 9 bases lay between the germline ends. This CDR3 has 13 residues. The germline CDR1 and CDR2 sequences are SGHRS and YFSETQ. The CDR3 region is CASSWTYPYEQYF. CDR3 bases: TGCGCCAGCAGCTGGACTTATCCCTACGAGCAGTACTTC.

The chain joins TRBV24-1 to TRBJ1-2, with D uncertain. The V end lost 7 bases, the J end lost 4 bases, and 12 bases lay between the germline ends. The CDR3 sequence is 13 residues long. Per germline, CDR1 KGHDR and CDR2 SFDVKD. The CDR3 protein is CATSEGIPYGYTF. The CDR3 DNA is TGTGCCACCAGCGAGGGCATTCCCTATGGCTACACCTTC.